This is a list of T cell receptor beta chains from one sample in a study of blood T cell repertoires in COVID-19. Clones were read by immunoSEQ multiplex PCR, and TCRdb kept only the in-frame ones, dropping some. Of about 500,000 clones in the sample, roughly 89% were seen once. What was sequenced was peripheral blood. The receptors stem from a man between 18 and 35 years old with COVID-19, enrolled during active disease. CDR3s include the opening cysteine and the closing phenylalanine or tryptophan. D genes are given only for firm matches. Clone size is shown for a subset of rows, as once, few, many or a class of expanded clone.

D gene,V gene,clone size,J gene,CDR3 DNA,CDR3 protein
TRBD2,TRBV2,NA,TRBJ2-3,TGTGCCAGCTATGGGGGAGGGAGCACAGATACGCAGTATTTT,CASYGGGSTDTQYF
TRBD1,TRBV6-5,NA,TRBJ2-7,TGTGCCAGCAGTTCGACAGGGGGACCGCAAGAGCAGTACTTC,CASSSTGGPQEQYF
TRBD1,TRBV5-4,NA,TRBJ2-7,TGTGCCAGCAGCGCGAGACAGGGACGGGACGAGCAGTACTTC,CASSARQGRDEQYF
TRBD1,TRBV30,NA,TRBJ1-5,TGTGCCTGGAGTGGGGCAGGGGGCGGGAATCAGCCCCAGCATTTT,CAWSGAGGGNQPQHF
NA,TRBV6-5,NA,TRBJ2-3,TGTGCCAGCAGCGCCGCGGGGTCAGATACGCAGTATTTT,CASSAAGSDTQYF
NA,TRBV12-3/TRBV12-4,NA,TRBJ1-5,TGTGCCAGCTCGTCCCCGGGAGAGCCCCAGCATTTT,CASSSPGEPQHF
TRBD2,TRBV11-3,NA,TRBJ2-2,TGTGCCAGCAGCTTAGGACTAGCGGGGAACACCGGGGAGCTGTTTTTT,CASSLGLAGNTGELFF
TRBD1,TRBV2,NA,TRBJ2-3,TGTGCCAGCAGTTCGGACAGGCACTTCTCAGATACGCAGTATTTT,CASSSDRHFSDTQYF
NA,TRBV5-5,NA,TRBJ2-7,TGTGCCAGCAGCCATCCAGACAGGCCCGAGCAGTACTTC,CASSHPDRPEQYF
TRBD2,TRBV7-2,NA,TRBJ2-3,TGTGCCAGCAGCTTCGGGCTAGCGGGGGCAGATACGCAGTATTTT,CASSFGLAGADTQYF
NA,TRBV29-1,NA,TRBJ2-7,TGCAGCGTTACGGACTTGGCCTACGAGCAGTACTTC,CSVTDLAYEQYF
NA,TRBV15,NA,TRBJ2-5,TGTGCCACCAGCAGAGATCCCGGCGCGGGGTCGGCGGAGACCCAGTACTTC,CATSRDPGAGSAETQYF
TRBD2,TRBV6-5,NA,TRBJ2-5,TGTGCCAGCAGTTCCATCACTAGCGGAGAGACCCAGTACTTC,CASSSITSGETQYF
TRBD2,TRBV7-9,NA,TRBJ2-2,TGTGCCAGCAGCTCCCTTCGGACTAGCGGGAGGATCGGGGAGCTGTTTTTT,CASSSLRTSGRIGELFF
NA,TRBV21-1,NA,TRBJ2-5,TGTGCCAGCAGCAAAACCCTGACTAGCACCTACCAAGAGACCCAGTACTTC,CASSKTLTSTYQETQYF
NA,TRBV9,few,TRBJ2-1,TGTGCCAGCACGGAGCGGACGAATAACAATGAGCAGTTCTTC,CASTERTNNNEQFF
NA,TRBV19,NA,TRBJ1-6,TGTGCCGCAGGACGAGGGAATTCACCCCTCCACTTT,CAAGRGNSPLHF
TRBD1,TRBV30,NA,TRBJ2-2,TGTGCCTGGAGTGTACAGGGGGTAACCGGGGAGCTGTTTTTT,CAWSVQGVTGELFF
TRBD2,TRBV16,NA,TRBJ2-3,TGTGCCAGCAGCCGATCCGGCCTAGCGGGGATCACAGATACGCAGTATTTT,CASSRSGLAGITDTQYF
NA,TRBV6-1,NA,TRBJ2-7,TGTGCCAGCAGTGAAGCCCGGGGGAGCGCCTCCTACGAGCAGTACTTC,CASSEARGSASYEQYF
NA,TRBV29-1,NA,TRBJ2-3,TGCAGCGTTATACCGCAGGGGATATCGAGCACAGATACGCAGTATTTT,CSVIPQGISSTDTQYF
NA,TRBV7-2,NA,TRBJ1-2,TGTGCCAGCAGCTTAGCCGGGGTGGGCATCTATGGCTACACCTTC,CASSLAGVGIYGYTF
NA,TRBV18,NA,TRBJ2-2,TGTGCCAGCTCACCAGGGCTTCCCGGGGAGCTGTTTTTT,CASSPGLPGELFF
TRBD2,TRBV5-1,NA,TRBJ2-5,TGCGCCAGCAGCGCACTCCTAGCGGGAGTGGGGGAGACCCAGTACTTC,CASSALLAGVGETQYF
TRBD2,TRBV5-8,NA,TRBJ2-1,TGTGCCAGCAGCCCGGCCCCGCTAGCGGGAGGTATCGATGAGCAGTTCTTC,CASSPAPLAGGIDEQFF
TRBD1,TRBV18,NA,TRBJ1-2,TGTGCCAGCCCTGGACAGGGGGCGAGTGGCTACACCTTC,CASPGQGASGYTF
TRBD1,TRBV10-1,NA,TRBJ2-2,TGCGCCAGCAGTGGGGACAGGGCAGCCACCGGGGAGCTGTTTTTT,CASSGDRAATGELFF
NA,TRBV11-3,NA,TRBJ2-7,TGTGCCAGCAGCGCGGGCCCGGCCCCCAACGAGCAGTACTTC,CASSAGPAPNEQYF
NA,TRBV24-1,NA,TRBJ1-4,TGTGCCACCAGTGATTCCGGAGCAACTAATGAAAAACTGTTTTTT,CATSDSGATNEKLFF
NA,TRBV15,NA,TRBJ2-2,TGTGCCACCACCTTGCGGGGACAGATGAACACCGGGGAGCTGTTTTTT,CATTLRGQMNTGELFF
NA,TRBV30,NA,TRBJ2-3,TGTGCCTGGAGTGTATCAAGAGGGGGTTCCGATACGCAGTATTTT,CAWSVSRGGSDTQYF
NA,TRBV4-2,NA,TRBJ1-1,TGTGCCAGCAGCCAGCGGGCCACCCAGGACACTGAAGCTTTCTTT,CASSQRATQDTEAFF
NA,TRBV2,NA,TRBJ1-2,TGTGCCAGCAGAGAGGGACTTAGGGGCTATGGCTACACCTTC,CASREGLRGYGYTF
TRBD2,TRBV25-1,NA,TRBJ2-5,TGTGCCAGCAGTGAATATATACTAGCGGGGGGCCAAGAGACCCAGTACTTC,CASSEYILAGGQETQYF
NA,TRBV4-1,NA,TRBJ2-3,TGCGCCAGCAGCTCATTTGAGGGGGAGCATACGCAGTATTTT,CASSSFEGEHTQYF
NA,TRBV4-1,NA,TRBJ2-7,TGCGCCAGCAGCCCCCAGGGTGACAACGCCTACGAGCAGTACTTC,CASSPQGDNAYEQYF
TRBD2,TRBV3-1/TRBV3-2,NA,TRBJ2-1,TGTGCCAGCAGCCAAGCCGGGACTAGCGGGGTTGCTGAGCAGTTCTTC,CASSQAGTSGVAEQFF
NA,TRBV5-6,NA,TRBJ1-3,TGTGCCAGCAGCTTGGGTTCGGGGGCTGGAAACACCATATATTTT,CASSLGSGAGNTIYF
NA,TRBV3-1/TRBV3-2,NA,TRBJ2-7,TGTGCCAGCAGCCAAAGCAGGGCGGCCTACGAGCAGTACTTC,CASSQSRAAYEQYF
NA,TRBV11-2,NA,TRBJ2-1,TGTGCCAGCAGCTCCCCCCCGGGTGAGCAGTTCTTC,CASSSPPGEQFF
TRBD2,TRBV5-4,NA,TRBJ2-1,TGTGCCAGCAGCACCCCCGGGACTAGCGGGGGCTCTCAGTTCTTC,CASSTPGTSGGSQFF
NA,TRBV5-8,NA,TRBJ1-6,TGTGCCAGCAGCTTGGGGGCCCATGATTCACCCCTCCACTTT,CASSLGAHDSPLHF
TRBD1,TRBV2,NA,TRBJ1-1,TGTGCCAGCAGTGACTACAGGGGAGTCACTGAAGCTTTCTTT,CASSDYRGVTEAFF
NA,TRBV27,NA,TRBJ2-1,TGTGCCAGCAATCTGGGCGGGCAATTATCTTCCCCCTACAATGAGCAGTTCTTC,CASNLGGQLSSPYNEQFF
TRBD2,TRBV12-5,NA,TRBJ2-7,TGTGCTAGTGGTCCCCGGACTAGCAACGAGCAGTACTTC,CASGPRTSNEQYF
NA,TRBV7-2,NA,TRBJ2-3,TGTGCCAGCAGCCCAGCGTATACCAGCACAGATACGCAGTATTTT,CASSPAYTSTDTQYF
NA,TRBV5-4,once,TRBJ2-7,TGTGCCAGCAGCTCCAGTGACTACCACGAGCAGTACTTC,CASSSSDYHEQYF
NA,TRBV4-1,NA,TRBJ1-4,TGCGCCAGCAGCCCGGACAGAGGTTCGGGGTCAGGATACGAAAAACTGTTTTTT,CASSPDRGSGSGYEKLFF
TRBD2,TRBV4-1,NA,TRBJ2-3,TGCGCCAGCAGCCGCCAGATAGCGGGGGGTGGCACAGATACGCAGTATTTT,CASSRQIAGGGTDTQYF
NA,TRBV11-2,once,TRBJ2-5,TGTGCCAGCAGCTTAGCACAGCCCCAAGAGACCCAGTACTTC,CASSLAQPQETQYF
TRBD1,TRBV2,NA,TRBJ2-1,TGTGCCAGCAGTCCGGGACAGGGACACAATGAGCAGTTCTTC,CASSPGQGHNEQFF
TRBD2,TRBV5-1,NA,TRBJ2-5,TGCGCCAGCAGCCAAGGACTAGCGGGAGGGCCAGGGGAGACCCAGTACTTC,CASSQGLAGGPGETQYF
TRBD2,TRBV19,NA,TRBJ2-7,TGTGCCAGTAGTACAGGGACTAGCGGGTACGAGCAGTACTTC,CASSTGTSGYEQYF